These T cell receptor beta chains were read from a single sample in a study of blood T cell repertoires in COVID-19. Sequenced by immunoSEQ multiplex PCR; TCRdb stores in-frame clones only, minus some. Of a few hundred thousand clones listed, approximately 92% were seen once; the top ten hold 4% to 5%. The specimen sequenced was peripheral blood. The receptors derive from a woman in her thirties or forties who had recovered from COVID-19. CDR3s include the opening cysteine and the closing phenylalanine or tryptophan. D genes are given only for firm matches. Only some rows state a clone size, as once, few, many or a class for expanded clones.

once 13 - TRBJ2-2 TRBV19 CASSLLITGELFF TGTGCCAGTAGTCTCCTAATCACCGGGGAGCTGTTTTTT
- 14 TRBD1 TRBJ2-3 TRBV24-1 CATSQGDGTDTQYF TGTGCCACCAGCCAGGGGGACGGCACAGATACGCAGTATTTT
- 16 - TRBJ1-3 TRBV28 CASSNQQGLAGNTIYF TGTGCCAGCAGTAACCAACAGGGACTAGCTGGAAACACCATATATTTT
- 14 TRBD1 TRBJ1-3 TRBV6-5 CASRDRDFGNTIYF TGTGCCAGCAGGGACAGGGATTTTGGAAACACCATATATTTT
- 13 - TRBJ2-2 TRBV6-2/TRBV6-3 CASSYSSLRELFF TGTGCCAGCAGTTACTCGAGTCTCAGGGAGCTGTTTTTT
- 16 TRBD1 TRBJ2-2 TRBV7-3 CASSPQGGANTGELFF TGTGCCAGCAGCCCACAGGGGGGAGCGAACACCGGGGAGCTGTTTTTT
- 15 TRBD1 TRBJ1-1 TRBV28 CASSLGTGLNTEAFF TGTGCCAGCAGTTTAGGGACAGGGTTGAACACTGAAGCTTTCTTT
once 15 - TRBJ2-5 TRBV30 CAWSQLAQGWETQYF TGTGCCTGGAGCCAACTGGCCCAGGGGTGGGAGACCCAGTACTTC
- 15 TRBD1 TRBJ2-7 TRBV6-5 CASRAGQDSSYEQYF TGTGCCAGCAGGGCCGGACAGGACTCTTCCTACGAGCAGTACTTC
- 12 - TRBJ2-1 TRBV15 CATSSRYNEQFF TGTGCCACCAGCAGTAGATACAATGAGCAGTTCTTC
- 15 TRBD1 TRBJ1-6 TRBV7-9 CASSFGQAPYSPLHF TGTGCCAGCAGCTTCGGACAGGCCCCTTATTCACCCCTCCACTTT
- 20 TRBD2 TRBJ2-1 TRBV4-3 CASSQDMLGLAGGAVGEQFF TGCGCCAGCAGCCAAGATATGCTAGGGCTAGCGGGAGGCGCGGTCGGTGAGCAGTTCTTC
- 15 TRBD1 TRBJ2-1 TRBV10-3 CAISEIGQGENEQFF TGTGCCATCAGTGAGATCGGACAGGGGGAAAATGAGCAGTTCTTC
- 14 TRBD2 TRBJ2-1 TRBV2 CASKSVGGYNEQFF TGTGCCAGCAAATCTGTCGGGGGGTACAATGAGCAGTTCTTC
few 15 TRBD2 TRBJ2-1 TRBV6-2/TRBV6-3 CASRYGLAGYNEQFF TGTGCCAGCAGGTACGGACTAGCGGGATACAATGAGCAGTTCTTC
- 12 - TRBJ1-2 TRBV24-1 CATSVGRGGYTF TGTGCCACCAGTGTAGGCAGGGGCGGCTACACCTTC
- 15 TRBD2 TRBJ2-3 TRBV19 CASSKLAGVSDTQYF TGTGCCAGTAGTAAACTAGCGGGGGTATCAGATACGCAGTATTTT
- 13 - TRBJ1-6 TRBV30 CAWKVDWNSPLHF TGTGCCTGGAAGGTAGACTGGAATTCACCCCTCCACTTT
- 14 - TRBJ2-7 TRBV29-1 CSVAFTTQLERGYF TGCAGCGTTGCATTCACGACGCAACTCGAACGGGGGTACTTC
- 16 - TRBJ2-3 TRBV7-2 CASSLVGLRIQDTQYF TGTGCCAGCAGCTTGGTGGGACTCCGAATCCAGGATACGCAGTATTTT
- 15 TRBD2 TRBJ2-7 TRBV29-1 CSVVTAGGSSYEQYF TGCAGCGTTGTAACCGCGGGGGGGTCCTCCTACGAGCAGTACTTC
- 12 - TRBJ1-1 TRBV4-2 CASMGENTEAFF TGTGCCAGCATGGGAGAGAACACTGAAGCTTTCTTT
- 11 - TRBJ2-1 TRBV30 CAWSVRVEQFF TGTGCCTGGAGTGTACGGGTAGAGCAGTTCTTC
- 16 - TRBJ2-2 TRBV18 CASSPLRTENTGELFF TGTGCCAGCTCACCACTCAGGACAGAGAACACCGGGGAGCTGTTTTTT
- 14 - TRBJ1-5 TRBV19 CASSPGTGGRPQHF TGTGCCAGTAGTCCCGGGACGGGGGGTAGGCCCCAGCATTTT
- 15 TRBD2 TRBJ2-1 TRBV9 CASSLAGVSYNEQFF TGTGCCAGCAGCCTAGCGGGAGTCTCCTACAATGAGCAGTTCTTC
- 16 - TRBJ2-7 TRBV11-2 CASSLGPFRQNYEQYF TGTGCCAGCAGCTTAGGTCCCTTTCGACAGAACTACGAGCAGTACTTC
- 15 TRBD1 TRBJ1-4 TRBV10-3 CAISAGTGLDEKLFF TGTGCCATCAGTGCGGGGACAGGGCTTGACGAAAAACTGTTTTTT
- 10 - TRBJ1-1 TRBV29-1 CSVSSTEAFF TGCAGCGTATCGAGCACTGAAGCTTTCTTT
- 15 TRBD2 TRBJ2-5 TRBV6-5 CASSPLAGGQETQYF TGTGCCAGCAGTCCCCTAGCGGGAGGGCAAGAGACCCAGTACTTC
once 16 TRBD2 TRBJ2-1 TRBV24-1 CATSDFTSGRANEQFF TGTGCCACCAGTGATTTTACTAGCGGGAGGGCCAATGAGCAGTTCTTC
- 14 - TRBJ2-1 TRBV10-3 CAISESETSSEQFF TGTGCCATCAGTGAGTCTGAAACTAGTTCGGAGCAGTTCTTC
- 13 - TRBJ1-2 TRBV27 CASSPTGRYGYTF TGTGCCAGCAGCCCTACAGGCCGCTATGGCTACACCTTC
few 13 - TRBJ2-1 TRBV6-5 CASSLGSLGEQFF TGTGCCAGCAGTCTAGGATCTCTGGGTGAGCAGTTCTTC
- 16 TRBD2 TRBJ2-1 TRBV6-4 CASSGGAGTSGNEQFF TGTGCCAGCAGTGGGGGGGCCGGGACTAGCGGCAATGAGCAGTTCTTC
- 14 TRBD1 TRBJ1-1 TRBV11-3 CASSLGDRATEAFF TGTGCCAGCAGCTTAGGGGACAGGGCCACTGAAGCTTTCTTT
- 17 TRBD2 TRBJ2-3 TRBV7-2 CASSPLTSGGATDTQYF TGTGCCAGCAGCCCACTGACTAGCGGGGGGGCCACAGATACGCAGTATTTT
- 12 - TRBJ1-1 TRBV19 CASRETGESGFF TGTGCCTCCCGTGAGACAGGAGAGTCCGGTTTCTTT
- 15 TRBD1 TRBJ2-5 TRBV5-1 CASSSRQGALETQYF TGCGCCAGCAGCTCCCGGCAGGGGGCTTTGGAGACCCAGTACTTC
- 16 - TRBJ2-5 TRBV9 CASSGFGSGVEETQYF TGTGCCAGCAGTGGATTCGGCTCCGGGGTTGAAGAGACCCAGTACTTC
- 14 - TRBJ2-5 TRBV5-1 CASSLLGGGETQYF TGCGCCAGCAGCTTGCTCGGGGGAGGAGAGACCCAGTACTTC
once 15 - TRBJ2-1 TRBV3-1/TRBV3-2 CASSHGGPQYNEQFF TGTGCCAGCAGCCACGGGGGACCCCAGTACAATGAGCAGTTCTTC
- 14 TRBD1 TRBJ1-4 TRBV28 CASSLQGAHEKLFF TGTGCCAGCAGCTTACAGGGGGCGCACGAAAAACTGTTTTTT
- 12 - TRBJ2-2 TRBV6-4 CASSERAGELFF TGTGCCAGCAGTGAAAGAGCCGGGGAGCTGTTTTTT
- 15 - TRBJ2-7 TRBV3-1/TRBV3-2 CASSQEEGVPYEQYF TGTGCCAGCAGCCAAGAAGAGGGGGTCCCCTACGAGCAGTACTTC
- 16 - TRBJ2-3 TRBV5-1 CASSLVAGGQRDTQYF TGCGCCAGCAGCTTGGTTGCGGGGGGACAGAGAGATACGCAGTATTTT
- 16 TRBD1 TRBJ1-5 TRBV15 CATSGGETGTNQPQHF TGTGCCACCAGCGGTGGTGAGACAGGGACGAATCAGCCCCAGCATTTT
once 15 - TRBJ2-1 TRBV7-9 CASSSRESSPYEQFF TGTGCCAGCAGCTCCAGGGAATCCTCCCCCTACGAGCAGTTCTTC
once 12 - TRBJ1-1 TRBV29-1 CSVEVQGNEAFF TGCAGCGTTGAAGTACAGGGAAATGAAGCTTTCTTT
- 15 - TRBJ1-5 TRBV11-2 CASSLRAGGNQPQHF TGTGCCAGCAGCCTTAGGGCCGGGGGCAATCAGCCCCAGCATTTT
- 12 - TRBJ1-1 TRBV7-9 CASSFGHSEAFF TGTGCCAGCAGCTTTGGACACTCTGAAGCTTTCTTT
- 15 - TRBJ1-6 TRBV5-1 CASSLEVGAESPLHF TGCGCCAGCAGCTTGGAGGTGGGGGCTGAGTCACCCCTCCACTTT
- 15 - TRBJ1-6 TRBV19 CATSLGARENSPLHF TGTGCCACTTCGTTAGGGGCAAGGGAAAATTCACCCCTCCACTTT
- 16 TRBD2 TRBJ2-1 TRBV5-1 CASSLAWTSIPDEQFF TGCGCCAGCAGCTTGGCTTGGACTAGCATCCCCGATGAGCAGTTCTTC
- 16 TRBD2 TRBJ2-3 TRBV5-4 CASSTGTSGDQDTQYF TGTGCCAGCAGCACAGGGACTAGCGGGGATCAAGATACGCAGTATTTT